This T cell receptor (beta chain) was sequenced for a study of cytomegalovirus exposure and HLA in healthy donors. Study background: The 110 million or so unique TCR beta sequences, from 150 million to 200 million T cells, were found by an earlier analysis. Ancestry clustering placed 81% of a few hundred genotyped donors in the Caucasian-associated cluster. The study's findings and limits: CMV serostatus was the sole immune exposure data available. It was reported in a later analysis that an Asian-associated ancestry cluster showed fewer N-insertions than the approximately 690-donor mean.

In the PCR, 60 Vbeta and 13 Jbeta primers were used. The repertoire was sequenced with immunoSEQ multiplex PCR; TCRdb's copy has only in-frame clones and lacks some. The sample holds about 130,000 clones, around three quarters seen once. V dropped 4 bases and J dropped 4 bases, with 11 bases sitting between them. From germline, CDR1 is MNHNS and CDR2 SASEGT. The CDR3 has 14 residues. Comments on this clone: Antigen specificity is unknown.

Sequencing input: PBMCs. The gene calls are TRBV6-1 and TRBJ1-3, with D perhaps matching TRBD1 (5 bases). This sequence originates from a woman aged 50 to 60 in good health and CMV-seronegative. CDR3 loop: CASSVWGAGNTIYF. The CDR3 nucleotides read TGTGCCAGCAGTGTCTGGGGCGCAGGAAACACCATATATTTT.